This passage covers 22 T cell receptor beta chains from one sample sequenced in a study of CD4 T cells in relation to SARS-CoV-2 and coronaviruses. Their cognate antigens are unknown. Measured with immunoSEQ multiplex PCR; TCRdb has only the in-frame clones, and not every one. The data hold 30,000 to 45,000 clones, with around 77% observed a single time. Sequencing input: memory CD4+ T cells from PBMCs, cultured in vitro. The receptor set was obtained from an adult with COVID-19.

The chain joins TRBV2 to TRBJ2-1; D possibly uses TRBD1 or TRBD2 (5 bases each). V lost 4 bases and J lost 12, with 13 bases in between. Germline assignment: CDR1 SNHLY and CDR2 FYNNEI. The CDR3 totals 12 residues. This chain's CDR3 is CASSGEGTSQFF. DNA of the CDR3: TGTGCCAGCAGTGGAGAAGGGACGTCGCAGTTCTTC.

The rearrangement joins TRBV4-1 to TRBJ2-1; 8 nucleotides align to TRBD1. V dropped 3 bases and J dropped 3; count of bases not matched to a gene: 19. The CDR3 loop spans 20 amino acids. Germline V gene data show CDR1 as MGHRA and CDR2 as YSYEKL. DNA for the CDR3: TGCGCCAGCAGCCAGCCTTTTGGCAGGGGGCGCGACCAGGGCTACAATGAGCAGTTCTTC. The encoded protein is CASSQPFGRGRDQGYNEQFF.

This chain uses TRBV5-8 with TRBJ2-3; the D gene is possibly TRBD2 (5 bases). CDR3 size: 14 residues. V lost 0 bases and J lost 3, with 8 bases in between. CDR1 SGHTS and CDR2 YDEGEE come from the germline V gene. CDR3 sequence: CASSLDPGTDTQYF. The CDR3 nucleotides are TGTGCCAGCAGCTTGGATCCGGGAACAGATACGCAGTATTTT.

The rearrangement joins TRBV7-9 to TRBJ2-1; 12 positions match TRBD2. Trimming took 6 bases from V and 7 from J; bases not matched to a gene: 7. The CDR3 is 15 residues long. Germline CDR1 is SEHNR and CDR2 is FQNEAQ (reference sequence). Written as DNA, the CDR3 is TGTGCCAGCAGTTGGACTAGCGGGAAATGGAATGAGCAGTTCTTC. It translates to CASSWTSGKWNEQFF.

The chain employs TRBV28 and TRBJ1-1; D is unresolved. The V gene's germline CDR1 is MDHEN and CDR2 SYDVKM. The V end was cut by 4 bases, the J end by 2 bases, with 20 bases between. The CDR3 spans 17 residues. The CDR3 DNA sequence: TGTGCCAGCAGTTCCCTCTTCATGACCGAACTTAACACTGAAGCTTTCTTT. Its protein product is CASSSLFMTELNTEAFF.

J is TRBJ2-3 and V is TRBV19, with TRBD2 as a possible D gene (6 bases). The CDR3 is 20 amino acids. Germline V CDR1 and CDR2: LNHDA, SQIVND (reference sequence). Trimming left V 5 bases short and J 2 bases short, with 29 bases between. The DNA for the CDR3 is TGTGCCAGTAGTTTTTCCGCGGGATTTGGCCGTCGGTCCCCCACAGATACGCAGTATTTT. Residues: CASSFSAGFGRRSPTDTQYF.

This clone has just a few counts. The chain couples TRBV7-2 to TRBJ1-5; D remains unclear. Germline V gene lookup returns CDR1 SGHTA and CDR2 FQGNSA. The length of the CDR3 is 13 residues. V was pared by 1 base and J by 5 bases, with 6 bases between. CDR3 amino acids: CASSLDRDQPQHF. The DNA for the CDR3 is TGTGCCAGCAGCTTAGATAGGGATCAGCCCCAGCATTTT.

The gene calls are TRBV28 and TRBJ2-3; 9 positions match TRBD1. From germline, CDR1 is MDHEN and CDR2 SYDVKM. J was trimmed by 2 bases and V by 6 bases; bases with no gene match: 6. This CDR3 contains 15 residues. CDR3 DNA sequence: TGTGCCAGCAGGAGAGGGACAGGGAACACAGATACGCAGTATTTT. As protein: CASRRGTGNTDTQYF. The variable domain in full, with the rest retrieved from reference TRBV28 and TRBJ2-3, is DVKVTQSSRYLVKRTGEKVFLECVQDMDHENMFWYRQDPGLGLRLIYFSYDVKMKEKGDIPEGYSVSREKKERFSLILESASTNQTSMYLCASRRGTGNTDTQYFGPGTRLTVL.

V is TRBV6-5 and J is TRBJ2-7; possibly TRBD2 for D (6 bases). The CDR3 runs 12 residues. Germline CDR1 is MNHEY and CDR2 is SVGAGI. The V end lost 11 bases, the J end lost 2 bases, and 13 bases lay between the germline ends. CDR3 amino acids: CACGANPYEQYF. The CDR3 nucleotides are TGTGCCTGCGGGGCTAACCCCTACGAGCAGTACTTC.

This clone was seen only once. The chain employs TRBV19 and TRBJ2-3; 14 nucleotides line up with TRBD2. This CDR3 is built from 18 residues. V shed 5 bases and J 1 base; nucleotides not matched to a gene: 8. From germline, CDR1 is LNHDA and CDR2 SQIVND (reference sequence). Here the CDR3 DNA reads TGTGCCAGTAGTCCGACTAGCGGGAGGGCTAAGGGCACAGATACGCAGTATTTT. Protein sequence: CASSPTSGRAKGTDTQYF. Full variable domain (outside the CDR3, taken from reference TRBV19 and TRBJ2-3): DGGITQSPKYLFRKEGQNVTLSCEQNLNHDAMYWYRQDPGQGLRLIYYSQIVNDFQKGDIAEGYSVSREKKESFPLTVTSAQKNPTAFYLCASSPTSGRAKGTDTQYFGPGTRLTVL.

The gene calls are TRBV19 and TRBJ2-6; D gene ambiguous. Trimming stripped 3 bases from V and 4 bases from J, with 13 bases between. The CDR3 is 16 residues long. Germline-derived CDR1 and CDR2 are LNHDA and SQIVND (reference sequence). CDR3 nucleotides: TGTGCCAGTAGTATCGTCTCGGGTTCCGGGGCCAACGTCCTGACTTTC. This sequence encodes CASSIVSGSGANVLTF.

CDR3 nucleotide sequence: TGTGCCAGCAGCTTAGCACTAGCGGGAGGAGAGCAGTTCTTC. Protein product: CASSLALAGGEQFF. The rearrangement joins TRBV7-9 to TRBJ2-1; 12 bases are a match to TRBD2. J was trimmed by 10 bases and V by 0 bases; bases with no gene match: 1. Germline CDR1 and CDR2: SEHNR and FQNEAQ (reference sequence). This CDR3 is 14 amino acids long.

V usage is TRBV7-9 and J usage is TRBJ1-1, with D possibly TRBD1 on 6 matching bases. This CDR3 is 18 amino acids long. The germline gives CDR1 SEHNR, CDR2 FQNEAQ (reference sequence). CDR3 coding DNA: TGTGCGCAGCCCCCACAAACAGGGTCGTATGCCATGAACACTGAAGCTTTCTTT. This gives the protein CAQPPQTGSYAMNTEAFF.

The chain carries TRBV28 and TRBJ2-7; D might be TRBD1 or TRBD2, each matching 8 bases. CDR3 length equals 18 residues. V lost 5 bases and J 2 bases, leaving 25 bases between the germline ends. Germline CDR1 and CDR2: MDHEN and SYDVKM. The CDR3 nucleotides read TGTGCCAGCAGTCTGCCAGGGGGCTGGGGACTAGGGCCCTACGAGCAGTACTTC. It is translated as CASSLPGGWGLGPYEQYF.

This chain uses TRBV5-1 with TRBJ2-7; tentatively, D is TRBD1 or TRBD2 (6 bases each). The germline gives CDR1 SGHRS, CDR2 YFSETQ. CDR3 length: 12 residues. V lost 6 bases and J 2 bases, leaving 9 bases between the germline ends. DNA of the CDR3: TGCGCCAGCAAGGGGGGAACCTACGAGCAGTACTTC. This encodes CASKGGTYEQYF. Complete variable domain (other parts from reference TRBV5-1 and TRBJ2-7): KAGVTQTPRYLIKTRGQQVTLSCSPISGHRSVSWYQQTPGQGLQFLFEYFSETQRNKGNFPGRFSGRQFSNSRSEMNVSTLELGDSALYLCASKGGTYEQYFGPGTRLTVT.

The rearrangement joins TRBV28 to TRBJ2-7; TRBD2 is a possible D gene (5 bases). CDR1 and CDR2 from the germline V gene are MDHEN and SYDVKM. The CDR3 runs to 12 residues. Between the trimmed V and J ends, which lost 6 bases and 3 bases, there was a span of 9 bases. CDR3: CASSRGGYEQYF. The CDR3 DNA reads TGTGCCAGCAGCCGAGGAGGCTACGAGCAGTACTTC.

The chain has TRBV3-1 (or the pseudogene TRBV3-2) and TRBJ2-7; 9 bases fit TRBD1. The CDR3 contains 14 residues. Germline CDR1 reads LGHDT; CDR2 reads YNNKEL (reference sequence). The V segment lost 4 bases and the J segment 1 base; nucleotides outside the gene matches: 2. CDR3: CASSRTGASYEQYF. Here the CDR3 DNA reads TGTGCCAGCAGCCGGACAGGGGCGTCCTACGAGCAGTACTTC.

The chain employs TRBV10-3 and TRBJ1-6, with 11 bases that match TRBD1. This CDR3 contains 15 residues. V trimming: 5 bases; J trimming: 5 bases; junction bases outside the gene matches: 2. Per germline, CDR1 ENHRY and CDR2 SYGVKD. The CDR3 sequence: CAISKGQGDNSPLHF. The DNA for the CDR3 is TGTGCCATCAGTAAGGGACAGGGGGATAATTCACCCCTCCACTTT.

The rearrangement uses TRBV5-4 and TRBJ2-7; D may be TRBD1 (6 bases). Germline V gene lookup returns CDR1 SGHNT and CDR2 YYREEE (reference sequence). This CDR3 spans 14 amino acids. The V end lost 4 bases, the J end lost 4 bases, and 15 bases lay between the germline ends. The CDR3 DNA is TGTGCCAGCAGCATGGGACACGGGTTTTACGAGCAGTACTTC. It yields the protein CASSMGHGFYEQYF.

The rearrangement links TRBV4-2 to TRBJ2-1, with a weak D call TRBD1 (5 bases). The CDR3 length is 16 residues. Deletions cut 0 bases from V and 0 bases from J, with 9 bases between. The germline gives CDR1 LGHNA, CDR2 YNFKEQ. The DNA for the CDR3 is TGTGCCAGCAGCCAAGATATTGACAGCTCCTACAATGAGCAGTTCTTC. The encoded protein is CASSQDIDSSYNEQFF.

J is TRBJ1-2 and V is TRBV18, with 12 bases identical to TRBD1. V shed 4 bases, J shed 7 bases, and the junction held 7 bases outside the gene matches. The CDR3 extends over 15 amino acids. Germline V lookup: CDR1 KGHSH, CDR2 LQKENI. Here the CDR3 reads CASSRAGTGGIGYTF. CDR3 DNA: TGTGCCAGCTCACGGGCCGGGACAGGGGGCATTGGCTACACCTTC.

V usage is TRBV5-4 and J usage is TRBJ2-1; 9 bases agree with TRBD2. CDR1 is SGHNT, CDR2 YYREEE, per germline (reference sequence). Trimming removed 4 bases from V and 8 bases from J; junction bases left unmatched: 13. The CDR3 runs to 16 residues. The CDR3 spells CASSVGGAGGLDEQFF. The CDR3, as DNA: TGTGCCAGCAGCGTGGGGGGAGCGGGAGGACTAGATGAGCAGTTCTTC.